The clone carrying this TCR beta chain has just one count. V lost 4 bases and J lost 0; bases outside the gene matches: 4. In germline, CDR1 is LGHDT, CDR2 YNNKEL (reference sequence). This CDR3 spans 17 amino acids. Per the original data handling: How many nucleated cells were present was estimated from reference gene primer amplification. Data came from immunoSEQ multiplex PCR; TCRdb stores just in-frame clones and leaves some out. V, J and clone size were drawn from that table, and D and trimming were deduced from the DNA. The repertoire holds roughly 56,000 clones, more than 85% seen once, with around 6.5% in the top ten. This entry belongs to a study of blood T cell repertoires in COVID-19. Study-level information: COVID-19 samples, acute and convalescent, were from the United States, Italy and Spain. PBMCs, B-cell-depleted T cells, or T cells were the source of the cDNA or gDNA that made up the material.

The sequenced sample consisted of peripheral blood. V is TRBV3-1 (or the pseudogene TRBV3-2) and J is TRBJ2-5; 14 bases match TRBD2. The sequence was collected from a man aged 50 or older with active COVID-19. CDR3: CASSPGTSGSYQETQYF. DNA of the CDR3: TGTGCCAGCAGCCCTGGGACTAGCGGGAGTTACCAAGAGACCCAGTACTTC.